This paragraph covers one TCR beta chain sequence. No cognate antigen has been identified for it. No much larger clone is present one base from it, and per-base qualities are unavailable. This record comes from a study of vaccination effects on CD4 cells after COVID-19 (dated by TCRdb to the early 2020s). Study-wide context: Participants received two doses of either the BNT162b2 or the mRNA-1273 mRNA SARS-CoV-2 vaccine. Altogether, roughly 10 COVID-19 convalescent patients and several SARS-CoV-2-naive healthy vaccine recipients made up the full study. In both COVID-19 convalescent patients and infection-naive vaccine recipients, the study compared SARS-CoV-2 spike-specific CD4+ TCR repertoires from before mRNA vaccination with those from after it. Cultures from other donors in the study were sequenced with the Oncomine TCR Beta short-read assay on an Illumina iSeq 100. The paper's findings and limits, for the study overall: Limitations of the study were the small number of convalescent patients and the absence of early post-infection timepoints. Clones induced by infection and clones induced by vaccination both contracted markedly at late timepoints after vaccination, which fits with T cell responses waning over time. In healthy vaccine recipients, vaccine-induced clones were almost all SARS-CoV-2 mono-reactive, with only 1 of 255 cross-reactive with common cold coronaviruses.

Libraries were made using the immunoSEQ multiplex PCR assay. DNA from the cultured, isolated CD4+ T cells was subjected to TCR beta CDR3 sequencing. As for the authors' bioinformatics: Non-productive TCR sequences were removed, reads were trimmed to the CDR3 region, and CDR3s of at least 7 amino acids were retained. The MANAFEST web app was used to identify antigen-specific clonotypes by comparing expansion in peptide wells with expansion in reference cultures. Positive clones required FDR<0.05 expansion versus reference and all other wells, odds ratio above 5, and frequency above 0.1% in two replicate wells. A clonotype was called cross-reactive if it was significantly expanded both in SARS-CoV-2 spike wells and in at least one common cold coronavirus spike condition. Using the stringdist R package, CDR3 similarity was measured by Levenshtein distance, and unrooted trees were constructed with ape in R 3.6.1. Held by TCRdb, this immuneACCESS table contains in-frame sequences only and omits some clones. Under half of the omission traces to an unresolved V gene where checked; the cause of the rest is unknown. V, J and clone size are taken as reported in that table, and D and trimming were inferred from the DNA itself. A total of about 73,000 clones appear in this sample, approximately 72% of them only once. The ten largest clones represent around 2.9% of the sample.

To identify antigen-specific CD4+ T cell clonotypes by their expansion, the ViraFEST assay first stimulated PBMC with viral peptide pools and then applied TCR sequencing. After around eleven days of culture, CD4+ T cells were isolated with the EasySep CD4+ T cell isolation kit. Negative nucleocapsid antibody results before and after vaccination confirmed that the healthy vaccine recipients had no prior SARS-CoV-2 infection. Some 2 million PBMC per well were cultured in IMDM with about 4.5% human AB serum, roughly 10 IU/ml IL-2 and gentamicin, plus 10 ug/ml peptides. On days 3 and 7, half of the culture medium was replaced with fresh IL-2-containing medium. Unless noted otherwise, every peptide stimulation condition was grown in triplicate wells. PBMC were separated from whole blood using Ficoll-Paque Plus gradient centrifugation and were then either cryopreserved at -140C or used fresh. The spike proteins of SARS-CoV-2 and of the common cold coronaviruses HCoV-NL63, HCoV-OC43 and HCoV-229E were spanned by overlapping peptide pools. Genomic DNA was extracted from cultured CD4+ T cells with the QIAamp micro DNA kit.

The CDR3 starts with the cysteine, ends with the phenylalanine, and has 15 residues. Only the CDR3 DNA is retained, 45 bases long and in frame from the first base. Trimming at the junction amounts to 6 bases on V and 4 bases on J, and the germline ends lie 15 bases apart. The germline V gene yields SNHLY for CDR1 and FYNNEI for CDR2. The starting material was CD4+ T cells from PBMCs cultured with HCoV-NL63 spike peptides, obtained before COVID-19 vaccination. This sample's cell subset or site label indicates: HCoV-NL63 spike overlapping peptide pool stimulation. The source is a human donor who received a COVID-19 vaccine. The rearrangement combines TRBV2 with TRBJ1-4; the D segment could be TRBD1, given 6 matching bases. The CDR3 protein sequence reads: CASRGTDSSNEKLFF. The DNA reads TGTGCCAGCAGGGGGACGGACAGCAGTAATGAAAAACTGTTTTTT.